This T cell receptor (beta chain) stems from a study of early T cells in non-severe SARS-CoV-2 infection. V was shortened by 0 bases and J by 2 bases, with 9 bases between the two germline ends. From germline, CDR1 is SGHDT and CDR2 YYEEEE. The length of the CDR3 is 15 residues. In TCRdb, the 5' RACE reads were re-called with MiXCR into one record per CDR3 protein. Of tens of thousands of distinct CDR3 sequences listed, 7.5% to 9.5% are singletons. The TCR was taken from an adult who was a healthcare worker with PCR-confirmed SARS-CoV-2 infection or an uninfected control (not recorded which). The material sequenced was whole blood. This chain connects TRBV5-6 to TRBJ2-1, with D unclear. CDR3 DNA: TGTGCCAGCAGCTTGGTCGGCGTTACCTACAATGAGCAGTTCTTC. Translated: CASSLVGVTYNEQFF.